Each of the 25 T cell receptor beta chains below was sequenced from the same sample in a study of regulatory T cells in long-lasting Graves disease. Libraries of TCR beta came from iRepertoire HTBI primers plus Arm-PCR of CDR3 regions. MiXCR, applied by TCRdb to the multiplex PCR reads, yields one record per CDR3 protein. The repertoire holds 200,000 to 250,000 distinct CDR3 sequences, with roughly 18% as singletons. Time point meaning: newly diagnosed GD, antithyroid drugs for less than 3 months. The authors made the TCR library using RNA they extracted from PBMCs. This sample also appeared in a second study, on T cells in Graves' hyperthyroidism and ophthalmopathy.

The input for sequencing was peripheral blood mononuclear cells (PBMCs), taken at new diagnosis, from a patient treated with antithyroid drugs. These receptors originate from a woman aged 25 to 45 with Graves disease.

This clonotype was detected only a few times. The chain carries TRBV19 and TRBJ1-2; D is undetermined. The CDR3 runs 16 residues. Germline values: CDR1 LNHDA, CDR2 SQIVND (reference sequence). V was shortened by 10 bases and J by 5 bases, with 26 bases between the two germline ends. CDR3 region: CATTMRVKGIWYGYTF. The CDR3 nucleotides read TGTGCCACCACAATGAGGGTGAAAGGGATTTGGTATGGCTACACCTTC.

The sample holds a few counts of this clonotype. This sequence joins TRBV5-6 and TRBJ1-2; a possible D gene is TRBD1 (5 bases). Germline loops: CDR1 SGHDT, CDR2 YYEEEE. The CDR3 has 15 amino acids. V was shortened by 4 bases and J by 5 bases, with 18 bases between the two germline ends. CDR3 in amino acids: CASSPTTGLLYGYTF. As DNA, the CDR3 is TGTGCCAGCAGCCCTACAACAGGTCTCCTGTATGGCTACACCTTC.

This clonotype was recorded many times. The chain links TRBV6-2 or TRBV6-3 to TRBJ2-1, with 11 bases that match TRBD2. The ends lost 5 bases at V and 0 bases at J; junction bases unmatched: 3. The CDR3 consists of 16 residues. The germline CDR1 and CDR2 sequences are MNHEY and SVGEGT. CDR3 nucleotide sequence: TGTGCCAGCAGTGTTACTAGCGGGAGCTCCTACAATGAGCAGTTCTTC. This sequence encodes CASSVTSGSSYNEQFF.

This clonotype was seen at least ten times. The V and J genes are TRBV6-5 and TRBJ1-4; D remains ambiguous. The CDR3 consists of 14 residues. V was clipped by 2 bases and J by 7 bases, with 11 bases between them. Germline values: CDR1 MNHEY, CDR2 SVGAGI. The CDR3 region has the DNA TGTGCCAGCAGTTACCTATCCATTGGTGAAAAACTGTTTTTT. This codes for CASSYLSIGEKLFF.

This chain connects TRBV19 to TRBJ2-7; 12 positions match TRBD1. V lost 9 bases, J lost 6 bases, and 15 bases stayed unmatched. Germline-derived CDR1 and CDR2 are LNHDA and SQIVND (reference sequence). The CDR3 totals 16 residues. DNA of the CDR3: TGTGCCAGCAGCCCCGGGACAGGGGGCGCGTGGGTCGAGCAGTACTTC. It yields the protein CASSPGTGGAWVEQYF.

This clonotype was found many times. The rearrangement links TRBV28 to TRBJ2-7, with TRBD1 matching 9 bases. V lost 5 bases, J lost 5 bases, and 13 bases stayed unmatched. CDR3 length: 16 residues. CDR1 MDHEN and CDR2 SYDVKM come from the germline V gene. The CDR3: CASSPHLGTGLHEQYF. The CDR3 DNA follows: TGTGCCAGCAGTCCACATCTCGGGACAGGGCTTCACGAGCAGTACTTC. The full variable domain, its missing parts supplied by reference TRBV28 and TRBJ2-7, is DVKVTQSSRYLVKRTGEKVFLECVQDMDHENMFWYRQDPGLGLRLIYFSYDVKMKEKGDIPEGYSVSREKKERFSLILESASTNQTSMYLCASSPHLGTGLHEQYFGPGTRLTVT.

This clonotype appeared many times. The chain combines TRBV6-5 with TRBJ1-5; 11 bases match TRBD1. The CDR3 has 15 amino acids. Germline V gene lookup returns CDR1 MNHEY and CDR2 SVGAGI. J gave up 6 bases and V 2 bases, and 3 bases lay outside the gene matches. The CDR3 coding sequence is TGTGCCAGCAGTTACGGACAGGGGGCAACTCAGCCCCAGCATTTT. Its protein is CASSYGQGATQPQHF.

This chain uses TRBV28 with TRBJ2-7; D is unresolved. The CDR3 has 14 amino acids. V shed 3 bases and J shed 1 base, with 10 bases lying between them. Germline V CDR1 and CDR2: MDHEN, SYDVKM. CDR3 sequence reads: CASSFFPRSYEQYF. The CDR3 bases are TGTGCCAGCAGTTTCTTCCCGAGATCCTACGAGCAGTACTTC. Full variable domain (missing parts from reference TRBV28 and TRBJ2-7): DVKVTQSSRYLVKRTGEKVFLECVQDMDHENMFWYRQDPGLGLRLIYFSYDVKMKEKGDIPEGYSVSREKKERFSLILESASTNQTSMYLCASSFFPRSYEQYFGPGTRLTVT.

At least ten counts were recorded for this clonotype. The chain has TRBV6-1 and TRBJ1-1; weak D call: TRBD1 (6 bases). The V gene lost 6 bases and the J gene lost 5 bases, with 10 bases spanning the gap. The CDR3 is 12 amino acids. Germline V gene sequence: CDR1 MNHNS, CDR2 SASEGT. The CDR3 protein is CASSQGGTEAFF. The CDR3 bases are TGTGCCAGCAGCCAAGGGGGGACTGAAGCTTTCTTT.

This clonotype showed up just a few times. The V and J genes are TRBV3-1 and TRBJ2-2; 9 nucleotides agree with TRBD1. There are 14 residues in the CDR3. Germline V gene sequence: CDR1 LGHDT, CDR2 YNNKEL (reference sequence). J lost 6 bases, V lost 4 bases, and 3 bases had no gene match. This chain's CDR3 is CASSRDRVSGELFF. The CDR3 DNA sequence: TGTGCCAGCAGCCGGGACAGGGTTTCCGGGGAGCTGTTTTTT.

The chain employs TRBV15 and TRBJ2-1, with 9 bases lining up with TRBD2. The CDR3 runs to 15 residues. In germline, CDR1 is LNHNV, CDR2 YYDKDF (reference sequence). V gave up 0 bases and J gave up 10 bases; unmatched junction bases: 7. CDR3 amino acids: CATSRDRGTSREQFF. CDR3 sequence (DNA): TGTGCCACCAGCAGAGATAGAGGGACTAGCCGCGAGCAGTTCTTC.

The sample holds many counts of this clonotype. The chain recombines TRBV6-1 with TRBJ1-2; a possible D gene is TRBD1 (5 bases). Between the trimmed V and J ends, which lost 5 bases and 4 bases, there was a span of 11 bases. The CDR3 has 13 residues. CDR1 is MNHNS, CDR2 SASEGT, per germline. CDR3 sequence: CASSTQGTYGYTF. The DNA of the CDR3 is TGTGCCAGCAGTACCCAGGGCACCTATGGCTACACCTTC.

This CDR3 is CASRFSGGYNEQFF. Here the CDR3 DNA reads TGTGCCAGTAGATTCTCTGGGGGCTACAATGAGCAGTTCTTC. The genes are TRBV19 and TRBJ2-1; D is tentatively TRBD1 or TRBD2 (5 bases each). The germline V gene has CDR1 LNHDA and CDR2 SQIVND (reference sequence). The CDR3 totals 14 residues. Trimming pared 6 bases from V and 3 bases from J, leaving 12 bases between.

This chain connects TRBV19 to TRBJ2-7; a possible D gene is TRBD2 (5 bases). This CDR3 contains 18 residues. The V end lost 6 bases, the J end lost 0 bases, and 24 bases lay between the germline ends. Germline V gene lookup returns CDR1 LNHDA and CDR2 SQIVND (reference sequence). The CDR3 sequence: CASSPTPKTSGNSYEQYF. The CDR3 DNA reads TGTGCCAGTAGCCCAACCCCTAAGACAAGCGGAAACTCCTACGAGCAGTACTTC.

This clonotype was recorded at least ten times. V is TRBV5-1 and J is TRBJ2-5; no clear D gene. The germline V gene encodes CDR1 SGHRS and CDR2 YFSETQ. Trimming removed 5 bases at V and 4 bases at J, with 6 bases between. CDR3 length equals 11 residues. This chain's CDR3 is CASRKLETQYF. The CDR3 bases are TGCGCCAGCAGGAAGCTAGAGACCCAGTACTTC.

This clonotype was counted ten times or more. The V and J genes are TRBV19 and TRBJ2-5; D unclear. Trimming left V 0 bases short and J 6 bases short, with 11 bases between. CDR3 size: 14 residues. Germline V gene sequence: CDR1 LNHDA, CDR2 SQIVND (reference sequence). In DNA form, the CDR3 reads TGTGCCAGTAGTATAGATCCTGGCGGAAAGACCCAGTACTTC. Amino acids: CASSIDPGGKTQYF. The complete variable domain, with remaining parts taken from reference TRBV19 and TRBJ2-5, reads DGGITQSPKYLFRKEGQNVTLSCEQNLNHDAMYWYRQDPGQGLRLIYYSQIVNDFQKGDIAEGYSVSREKKESFPLTVTSAQKNPTAFYLCASSIDPGGKTQYFGPGTRLLVL.

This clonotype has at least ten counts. The CDR3 protein is CASSESRAGTSNTEAFF. The CDR3 nucleotides are TGTGCCAGCAGTGAATCCCGGGCAGGCACCTCGAACACTGAAGCTTTCTTT. The chain couples TRBV25-1 to TRBJ1-1; no clear D. The CDR3 loop spans 17 amino acids. The V end lost 1 base, the J end lost 1 base, and 16 bases lay between the germline ends. Germline CDR1 is MGHDK and CDR2 is SYGVNS. Filled out from reference TRBV25-1 and TRBJ1-1, the complete variable domain reads EADIYQTPRYLVIGTGKKITLECSQTMGHDKMYWYQQDPGMELHLIHYSYGVNSTEKGDLSSESTVSRIRTEHFPLTLESARPSHTSQYLCASSESRAGTSNTEAFFGQGTRLTVV.

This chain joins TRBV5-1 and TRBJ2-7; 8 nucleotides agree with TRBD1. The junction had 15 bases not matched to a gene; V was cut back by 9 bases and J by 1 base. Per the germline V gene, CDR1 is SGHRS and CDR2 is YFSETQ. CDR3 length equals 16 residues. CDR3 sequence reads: CATSTGALQPSYEQYF. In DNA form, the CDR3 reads TGCGCCACGTCGACAGGGGCCCTCCAGCCGTCCTACGAGCAGTACTTC.

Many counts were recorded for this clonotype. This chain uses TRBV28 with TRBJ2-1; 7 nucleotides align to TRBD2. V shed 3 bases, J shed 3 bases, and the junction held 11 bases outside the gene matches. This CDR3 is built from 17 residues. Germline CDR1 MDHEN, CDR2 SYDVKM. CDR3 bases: TGTGCCAGCAGTTTCAGGGCTAGCGGAATCAACTACAATGAGCAGTTCTTC. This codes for CASSFRASGINYNEQFF. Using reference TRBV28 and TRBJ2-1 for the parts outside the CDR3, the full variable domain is DVKVTQSSRYLVKRTGEKVFLECVQDMDHENMFWYRQDPGLGLRLIYFSYDVKMKEKGDIPEGYSVSREKKERFSLILESASTNQTSMYLCASSFRASGINYNEQFFGPGTRLTVL.

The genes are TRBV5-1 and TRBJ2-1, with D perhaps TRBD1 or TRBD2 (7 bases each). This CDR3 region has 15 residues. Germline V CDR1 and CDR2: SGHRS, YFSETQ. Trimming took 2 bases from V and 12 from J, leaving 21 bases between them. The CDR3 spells CASSFGGQPQRGQFF. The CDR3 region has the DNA TGCGCCAGCAGCTTCGGGGGACAGCCCCAGCGGGGGCAGTTCTTC.

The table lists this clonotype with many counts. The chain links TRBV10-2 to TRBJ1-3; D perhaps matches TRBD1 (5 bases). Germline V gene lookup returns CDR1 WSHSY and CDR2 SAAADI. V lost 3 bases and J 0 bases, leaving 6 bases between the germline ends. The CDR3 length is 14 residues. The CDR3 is CASSDGGSGNTIYF. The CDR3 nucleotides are TGCGCCAGCAGTGATGGGGGCTCTGGAAACACCATATATTTT.

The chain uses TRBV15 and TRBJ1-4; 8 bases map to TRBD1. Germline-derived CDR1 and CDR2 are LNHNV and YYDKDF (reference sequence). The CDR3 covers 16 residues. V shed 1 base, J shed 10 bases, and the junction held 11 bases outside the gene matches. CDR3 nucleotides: TGTGCCACCAGCAGAGGCCTTCAGGGGGCTGAGGGAAAACTGTTTTTT. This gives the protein CATSRGLQGAEGKLFF. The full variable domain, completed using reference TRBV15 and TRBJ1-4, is DAMVIQNPRYQVTQFGKPVTLSCSQTLNHNVMYWYQQKSSQAPKLLFHYYDKDFNNEADTPDNFQSRRPNTSFCFLDIRSPGLGDTAMYLCATSRGLQGAEGKLFFGSGTQLSVL.

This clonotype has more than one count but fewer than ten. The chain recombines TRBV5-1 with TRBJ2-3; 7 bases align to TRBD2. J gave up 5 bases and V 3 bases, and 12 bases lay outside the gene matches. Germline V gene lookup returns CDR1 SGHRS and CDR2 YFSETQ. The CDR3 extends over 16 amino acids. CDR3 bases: TGCGCCAGCAGCTCCCCGCTAGCGGCCTTCGAAGATACGCAGTATTTT. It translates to CASSSPLAAFEDTQYF. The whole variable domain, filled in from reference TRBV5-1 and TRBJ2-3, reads KAGVTQTPRYLIKTRGQQVTLSCSPISGHRSVSWYQQTPGQGLQFLFEYFSETQRNKGNFPGRFSGRQFSNSRSEMNVSTLELGDSALYLCASSSPLAAFEDTQYFGPGTRLTVL.

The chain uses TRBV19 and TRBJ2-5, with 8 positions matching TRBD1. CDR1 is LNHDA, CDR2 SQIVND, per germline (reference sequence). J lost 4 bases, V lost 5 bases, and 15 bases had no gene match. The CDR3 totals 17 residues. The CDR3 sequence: CASSGQTGDGWGETQYF. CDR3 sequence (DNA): TGTGCCAGTAGTGGCCAGACAGGGGACGGTTGGGGAGAGACCCAGTACTTC.

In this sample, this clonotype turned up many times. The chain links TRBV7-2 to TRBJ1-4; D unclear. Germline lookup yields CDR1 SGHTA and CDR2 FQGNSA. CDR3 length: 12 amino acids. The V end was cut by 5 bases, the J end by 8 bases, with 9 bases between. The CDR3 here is CASSRYGEKLFF. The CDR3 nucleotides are TGTGCCAGCAGCCGATACGGGGAAAAACTGTTTTTT.